This T cell receptor (beta chain) was identified during a study of blood T cell repertoires in COVID-19 (dated by TCRdb to 2020 to 2022). Study-level background: Samples covering the acute and convalescent phases of COVID-19 were provided by collaborators in the United States, Italy and Spain. Where available, HLA class I and class II types were taken from metadata supplied by the sample provider and were not determined by assay-based typing. The dataset comprised deeply sampled blood TCRbeta repertoires from subjects exposed to, actively infected with, or recovered from COVID-19. Nearly every sample came with metadata listing a de-identified subject ID, COVID-19 status, age in years and sex. The samples were drawn from the first 160 participants of the ongoing ImmuneRACE study and from over 950 subjects provided by 6 global collaborators. The repertoires were made available in a free public database intended to serve as a resource for research on the immune response to SARS-CoV-2. The material from the prospective study consisted of cDNA or gDNA derived from T cells, B-cell-depleted T cells, or PBMCs.

From its cysteine to its phenylalanine, the CDR3 spans 13 amino acids. Here the CDR3 DNA is all that survives: 39 bases in frame from base 1. The V end loses 4 bases and the J end loses 4 bases, and a stretch of 9 bases separates them. In the germline V gene (reference sequence), CDR1 corresponds to SGHNT and CDR2 to YYREEE. To note about this clone: Its cognate antigen has yet to be identified. The record has no base qualities; no much larger clone is one base away.

TCRbeta CDR3 regions were amplified from genomic DNA by means of the immunoSEQ Assay, a bias-controlled multiplex PCR. Per the source publication's procedure: The number of nucleated cells in each sample was estimated from the amplification of reference gene primers within the assay. Sequence reads were collapsed and filtered to measure the absolute abundance of every unique TCRbeta CDR3 rearrangement. For each sample, productive Simpson clonality was calculated by taking the square root of Simpson's diversity index across productive rearrangements. TCRdb's version of the immuneACCESS table is confined to in-frame rearrangements and falls short of the full clone set. An unresolved V gene accounts for under half of the shortfall where checked; the remainder is of unknown origin. V and J calls and clone size are given by that table; D and trimming were obtained from the DNA. The sample table shows more than 80,000 clones, and 71% are seen once. The ten largest make up more than 0.8% of the sample.

Overall results and qualifications from the work: How much clinical and demographic metadata was included differed by source and by participant, and the metadata was provided uncurated.

Whole blood was collected in K2EDTA tubes by collaborating institutions according to the institutions' own protocols. For TCRbeta analysis, collaborators shipped samples in one of three forms: frozen whole blood, isolated PBMCs, or DNA extracted from either of those sample types. The chain joins TRBV5-4 to TRBJ1-5, with TRBD1 perhaps the D gene, on 5 matching bases. The sample was peripheral blood. The origin of this receptor is a human donor with acute or convalescent COVID-19. The donor label of this sample is uncertain. The CDR3 here reads CASSPDRNQPQHF. The sequence in DNA is TGTGCCAGCAGCCCCGACAGAAATCAGCCCCAGCATTTT.